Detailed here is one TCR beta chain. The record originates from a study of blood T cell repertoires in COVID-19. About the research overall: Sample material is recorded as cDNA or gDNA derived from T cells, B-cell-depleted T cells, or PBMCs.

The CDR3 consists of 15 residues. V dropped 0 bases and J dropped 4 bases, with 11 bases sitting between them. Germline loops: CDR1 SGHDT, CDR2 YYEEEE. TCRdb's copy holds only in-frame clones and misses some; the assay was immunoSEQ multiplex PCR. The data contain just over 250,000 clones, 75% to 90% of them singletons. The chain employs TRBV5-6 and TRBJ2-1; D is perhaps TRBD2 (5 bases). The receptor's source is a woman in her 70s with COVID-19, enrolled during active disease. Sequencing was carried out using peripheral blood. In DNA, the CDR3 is TGTGCCAGCAGCTTGGGGGGAGACTTTTACAATGAGCAGTTCTTC. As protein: CASSLGGDFYNEQFF.